This is a list of T cell receptor beta chains from one sample in a study of blood T cell repertoires in COVID-19. Assay used: immunoSEQ multiplex PCR; TCRdb lists only in-frame clones, some missing. The sample lists 250,000 to 400,000 clones, roughly 85% seen once, with under 2% in the top ten. The sequencing input was PBMCs or T cells enriched from blood (not recorded which). Receptor source: a woman aged 25 to 39 who had been exposed to COVID-19. Each CDR3 is given with its conserved first and last residue.

V,J,CDR3
TRBV19,TRBJ2-7,CASSNTGQGTYEQYF
TRBV11-2,TRBJ1-5,CASSYTTGVGQPQHF
TRBV7-8,TRBJ2-1,CASSPTGFNSNEQFF
TRBV19,TRBJ1-1,CASSKEGQSEAFF
TRBV5-4,TRBJ2-5,CASSLRGQETQYF
TRBV2,TRBJ1-3,CASTGQFSGNTIYF
TRBV28,TRBJ2-2,CASSHLDRDTGELFF
TRBV9,TRBJ2-5,CASSVGEGTQYF
TRBV4-1,TRBJ1-6,CASSQVGRGGDSPLHF
TRBV6-1,TRBJ2-3,CASSERGTSGRVVNTQYF
TRBV11-1,TRBJ2-7,CASSLDRLAGEQYF
TRBV11-2,TRBJ2-5,CASSSWANPGETQYF
TRBV4-1,TRBJ2-1,CASSQDRQGVRNEQFF
TRBV7-2,TRBJ1-3,CASTRPTDSGNTIYF
TRBV30,TRBJ1-6,CAWSVAREGSGYNSPLHF
TRBV5-8,TRBJ2-1,CASGRTWDEQFF
TRBV27,TRBJ1-2,CASRDTGGVYGYTF
TRBV19,TRBJ2-3,CASSMTSGVSTDTQYF
TRBV5-6,TRBJ1-2,CASSLKPGLPGYGYTF
TRBV28,TRBJ2-2,CASGGTLNTGELFF
TRBV6-6,TRBJ1-5,CASLGHSNQPQHF
TRBV29-1,TRBJ2-7,CSVDLSSGGSYEQYF
TRBV5-5,TRBJ2-7,CASSGGVSYEQYF
TRBV25-1,TRBJ2-5,CASRTDREETQYF
TRBV10-3,TRBJ1-2,CATSGTGNYGYTF
TRBV10-2,TRBJ2-1,CASSETSGYNEQFF
TRBV4-3,TRBJ1-5,CASSQDGQYQPQHF
TRBV30,TRBJ2-2,CAWSRGVTNTGELFF
TRBV6-2/TRBV6-3,TRBJ1-5,CASSFRTGQPQHF
TRBV2,TRBJ2-5,CASSAARQTTRGTQYF
TRBV6-2/TRBV6-3,TRBJ2-3,CASSPGLAVATDTQYF
TRBV15,TRBJ1-5,CATSNQDNYNQPQHF
TRBV30,TRBJ1-4,CARGQGREKLFF
TRBV10-3,TRBJ1-2,CAISDEDRYYGYTF
TRBV7-9,TRBJ1-1,CASSSGVRTEAFF
TRBV9,TRBJ1-6,CASSDLGQVNSPLHF
TRBV7-2,TRBJ2-2,CASSLDRNTGELFF
TRBV15,TRBJ1-4,CATSRQGSEKLFF